This TCR beta chain comes out of a study of metastatic and nonmetastatic thyroid tumors. Whole-study context: Repertoires from malignant and benign thyroid patients were compared across blood and tumor or nodule tissue.

MiXCR re-clonotyped the PCR reads for TCRdb. The sample carries 50,000 to 60,000 clones, approximately 15% recorded once. CDR1 is MNHEY and CDR2 is SVGAGI in the germline V gene. CDR3 length equals 13 residues. The V gene lost 2 bases and the J gene lost 5 bases, with 6 bases spanning the gap. Treatment of any kind had been given to no patient before thyroid surgery. This clone came up many times. Its specificity is unknown. Findings and caveats of the study: The reported finding was significantly higher TCR beta diversity in malignant thyroid tumors relative to benign nodules, in blood and tumor.

The TCR originated in a female donor with papillary thyroid cancer or a benign thyroid nodule (not recorded which). Some clones in this sample may be carry-over from other donors' samples. The sequenced material came from blood. The chain recombines TRBV6-5 with TRBJ1-4; no definite D call. Here the CDR3 reads CASSYGQNEKLFF. DNA of the CDR3: TGTGCCAGCAGTTACGGGCAGAATGAAAAACTGTTTTTT.